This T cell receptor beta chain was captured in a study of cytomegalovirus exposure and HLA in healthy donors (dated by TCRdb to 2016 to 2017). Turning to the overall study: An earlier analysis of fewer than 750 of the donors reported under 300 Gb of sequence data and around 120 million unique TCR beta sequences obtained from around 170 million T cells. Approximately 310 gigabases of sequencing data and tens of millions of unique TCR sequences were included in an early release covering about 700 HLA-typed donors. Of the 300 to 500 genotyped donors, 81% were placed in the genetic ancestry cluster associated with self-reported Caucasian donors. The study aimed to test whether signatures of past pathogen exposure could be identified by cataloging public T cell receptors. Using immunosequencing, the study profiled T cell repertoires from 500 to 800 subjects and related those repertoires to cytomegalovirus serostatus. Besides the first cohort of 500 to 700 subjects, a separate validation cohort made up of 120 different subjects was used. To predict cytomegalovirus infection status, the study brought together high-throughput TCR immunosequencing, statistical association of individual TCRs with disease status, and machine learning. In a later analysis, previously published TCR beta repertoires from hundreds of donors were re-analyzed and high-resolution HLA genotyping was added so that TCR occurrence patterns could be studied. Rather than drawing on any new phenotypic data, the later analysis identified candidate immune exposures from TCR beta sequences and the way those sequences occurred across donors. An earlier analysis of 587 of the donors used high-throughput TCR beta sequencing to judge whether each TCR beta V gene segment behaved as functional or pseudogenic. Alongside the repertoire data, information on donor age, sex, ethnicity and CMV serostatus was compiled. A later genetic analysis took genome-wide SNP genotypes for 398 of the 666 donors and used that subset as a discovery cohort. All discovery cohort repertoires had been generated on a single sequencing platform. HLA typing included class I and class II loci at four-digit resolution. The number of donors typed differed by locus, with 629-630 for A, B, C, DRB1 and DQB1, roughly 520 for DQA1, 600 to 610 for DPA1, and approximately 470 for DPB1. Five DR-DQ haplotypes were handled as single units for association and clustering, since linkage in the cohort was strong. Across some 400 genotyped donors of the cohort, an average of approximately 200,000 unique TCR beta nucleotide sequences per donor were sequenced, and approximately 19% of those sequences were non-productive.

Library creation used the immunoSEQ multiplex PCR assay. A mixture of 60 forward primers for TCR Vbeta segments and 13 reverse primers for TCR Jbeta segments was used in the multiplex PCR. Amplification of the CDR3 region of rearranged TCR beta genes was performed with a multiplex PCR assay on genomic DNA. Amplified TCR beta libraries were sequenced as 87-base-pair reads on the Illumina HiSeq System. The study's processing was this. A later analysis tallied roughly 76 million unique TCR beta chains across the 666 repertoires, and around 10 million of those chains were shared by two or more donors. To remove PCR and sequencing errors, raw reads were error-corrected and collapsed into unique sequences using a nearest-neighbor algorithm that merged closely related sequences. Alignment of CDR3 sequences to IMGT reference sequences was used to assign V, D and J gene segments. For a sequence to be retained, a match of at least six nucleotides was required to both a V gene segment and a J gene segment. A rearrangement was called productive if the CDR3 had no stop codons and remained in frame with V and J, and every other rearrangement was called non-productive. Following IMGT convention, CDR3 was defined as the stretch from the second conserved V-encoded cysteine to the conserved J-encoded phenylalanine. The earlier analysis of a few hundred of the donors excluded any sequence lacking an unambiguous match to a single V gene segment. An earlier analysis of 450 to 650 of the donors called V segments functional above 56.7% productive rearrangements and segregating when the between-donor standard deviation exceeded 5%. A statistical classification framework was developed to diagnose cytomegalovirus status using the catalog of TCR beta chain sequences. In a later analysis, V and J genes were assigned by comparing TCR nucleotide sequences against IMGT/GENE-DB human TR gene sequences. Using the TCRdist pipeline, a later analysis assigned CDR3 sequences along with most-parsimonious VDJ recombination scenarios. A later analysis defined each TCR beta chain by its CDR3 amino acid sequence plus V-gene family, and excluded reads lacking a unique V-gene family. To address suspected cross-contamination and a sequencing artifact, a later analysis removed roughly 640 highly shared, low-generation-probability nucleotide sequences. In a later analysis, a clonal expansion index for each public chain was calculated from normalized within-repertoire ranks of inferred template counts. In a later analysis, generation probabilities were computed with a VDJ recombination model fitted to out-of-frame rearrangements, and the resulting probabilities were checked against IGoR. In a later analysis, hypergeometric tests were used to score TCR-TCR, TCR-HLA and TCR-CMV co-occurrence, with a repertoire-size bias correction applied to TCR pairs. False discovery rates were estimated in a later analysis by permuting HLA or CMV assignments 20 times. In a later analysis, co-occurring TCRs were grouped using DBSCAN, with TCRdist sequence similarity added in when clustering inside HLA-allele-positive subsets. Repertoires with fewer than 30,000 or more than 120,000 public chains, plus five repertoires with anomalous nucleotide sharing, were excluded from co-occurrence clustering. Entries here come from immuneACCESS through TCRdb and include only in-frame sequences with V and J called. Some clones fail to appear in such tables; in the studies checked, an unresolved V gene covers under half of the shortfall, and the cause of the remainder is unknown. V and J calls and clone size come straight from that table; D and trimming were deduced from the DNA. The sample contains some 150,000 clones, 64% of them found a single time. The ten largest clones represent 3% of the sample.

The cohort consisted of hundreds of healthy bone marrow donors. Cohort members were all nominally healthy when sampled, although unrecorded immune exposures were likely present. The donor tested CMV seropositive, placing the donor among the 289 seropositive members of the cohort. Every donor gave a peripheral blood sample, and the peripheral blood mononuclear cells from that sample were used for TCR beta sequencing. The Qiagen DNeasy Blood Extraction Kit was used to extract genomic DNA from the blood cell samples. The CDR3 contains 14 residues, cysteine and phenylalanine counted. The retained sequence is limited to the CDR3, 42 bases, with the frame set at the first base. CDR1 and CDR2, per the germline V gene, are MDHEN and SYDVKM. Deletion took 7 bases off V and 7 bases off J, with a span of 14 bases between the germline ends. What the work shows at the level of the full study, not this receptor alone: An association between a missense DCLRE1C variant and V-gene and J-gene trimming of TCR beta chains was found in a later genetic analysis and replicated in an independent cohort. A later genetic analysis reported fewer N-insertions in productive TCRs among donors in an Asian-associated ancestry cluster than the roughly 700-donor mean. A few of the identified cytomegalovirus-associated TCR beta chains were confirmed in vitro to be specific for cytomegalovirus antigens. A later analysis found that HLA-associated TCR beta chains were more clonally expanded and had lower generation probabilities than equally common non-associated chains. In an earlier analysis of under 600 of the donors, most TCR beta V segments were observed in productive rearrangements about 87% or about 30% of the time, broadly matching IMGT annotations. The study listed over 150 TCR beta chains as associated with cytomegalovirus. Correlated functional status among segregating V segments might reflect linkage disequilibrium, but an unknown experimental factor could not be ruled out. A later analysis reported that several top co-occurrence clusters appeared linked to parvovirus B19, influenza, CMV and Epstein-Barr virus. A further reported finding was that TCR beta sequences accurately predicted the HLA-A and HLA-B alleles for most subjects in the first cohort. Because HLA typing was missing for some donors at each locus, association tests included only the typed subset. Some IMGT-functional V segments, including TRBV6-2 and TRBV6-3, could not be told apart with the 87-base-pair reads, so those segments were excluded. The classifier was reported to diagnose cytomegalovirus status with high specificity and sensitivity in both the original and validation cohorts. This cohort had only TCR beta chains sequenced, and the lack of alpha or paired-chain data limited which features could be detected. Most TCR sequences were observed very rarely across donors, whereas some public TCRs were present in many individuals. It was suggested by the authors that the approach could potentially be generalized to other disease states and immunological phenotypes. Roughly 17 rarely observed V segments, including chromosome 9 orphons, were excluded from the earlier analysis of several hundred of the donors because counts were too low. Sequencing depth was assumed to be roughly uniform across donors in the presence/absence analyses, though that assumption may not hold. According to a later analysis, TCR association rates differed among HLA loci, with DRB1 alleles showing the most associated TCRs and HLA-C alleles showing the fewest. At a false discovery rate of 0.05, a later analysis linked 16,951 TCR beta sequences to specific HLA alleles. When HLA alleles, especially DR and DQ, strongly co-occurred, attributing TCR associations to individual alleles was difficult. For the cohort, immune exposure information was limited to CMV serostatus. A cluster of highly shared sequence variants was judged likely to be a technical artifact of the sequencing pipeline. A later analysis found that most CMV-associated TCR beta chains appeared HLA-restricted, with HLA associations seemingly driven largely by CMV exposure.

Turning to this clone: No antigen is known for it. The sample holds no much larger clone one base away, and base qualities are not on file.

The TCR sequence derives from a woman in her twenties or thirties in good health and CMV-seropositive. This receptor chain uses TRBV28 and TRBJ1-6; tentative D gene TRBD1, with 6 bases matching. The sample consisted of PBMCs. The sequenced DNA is TGTGCCAGCACCTTCAGGGGTAGGAATTCACCCCTCCACTTT. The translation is CASTFRGRNSPLHF.